Listed below are T cell receptor beta chains from one sample, sequenced in a study of cytomegalovirus exposure and HLA in healthy donors. The repertoire was sequenced with immunoSEQ multiplex PCR; TCRdb's copy has only in-frame clones and lacks some. This table holds under 60,000 clones, approximately 80% found once. The sequenced sample was PBMCs. The source is a woman in her forties in good health and CMV-seropositive. Each CDR3 is given with its conserved first and last residue. Fields, in order: clone size, J gene, V gene, D gene, CDR3 protein, CDR3 DNA. D genes are given only for firm matches. Not every row has a clone size; where given, it reads once, few, many or a size class.

clone_size: .
j_call: TRBJ1-4
v_call: TRBV27
d_call: .
cdr3_aa: CASSDDSFNEKLFF
cdr3_nt: TGTGCCAGCAGTGATGACAGTTTTAATGAAAAACTGTTTTTT

clone_size: once
j_call: TRBJ2-3
v_call: TRBV18
d_call: .
cdr3_aa: CASSPPGAADTQYF
cdr3_nt: TGTGCCAGCTCACCACCGGGGGCGGCAGATACGCAGTATTTT

clone_size: once
j_call: TRBJ1-5
v_call: TRBV7-6
d_call: .
cdr3_aa: CASSYQGGSNQPQHF
cdr3_nt: TGTGCCAGCAGTTATCAGGGAGGAAGCAATCAGCCCCAGCATTTT

clone_size: .
j_call: TRBJ2-7
v_call: TRBV5-1
d_call: .
cdr3_aa: CASSPGVSYEQYF
cdr3_nt: TGCGCCAGCAGCCCAGGGGTTAGCTACGAGCAGTACTTC

clone_size: .
j_call: TRBJ1-5
v_call: TRBV27
d_call: .
cdr3_aa: CASSFEGGNQPQHF
cdr3_nt: TGTGCCAGCAGTTTTGAAGGGGGCAATCAGCCCCAGCATTTT

clone_size: .
j_call: TRBJ2-5
v_call: TRBV7-9
d_call: .
cdr3_aa: CSSSLESGYEETQYF
cdr3_nt: TGTTCCAGCAGCTTAGAGTCGGGATACGAGGAGACCCAGTACTTC

clone_size: .
j_call: TRBJ2-1
v_call: TRBV7-9
d_call: TRBD2
cdr3_aa: CATSPGLDVFF
cdr3_nt: TGTGCCACCTCCCCAGGACTAGATGTGTTCTTC

clone_size: .
j_call: TRBJ2-5
v_call: TRBV28
d_call: TRBD1
cdr3_aa: CASRDSQETQYF
cdr3_nt: TGTGCCAGCCGGGACAGTCAAGAGACCCAGTACTTC

clone_size: .
j_call: TRBJ2-2
v_call: TRBV7-9
d_call: .
cdr3_aa: CASSFSGVLTGELFF
cdr3_nt: TGTGCCAGCAGCTTCTCAGGGGTCCTCACCGGGGAGCTGTTTTTT

clone_size: .
j_call: TRBJ2-3
v_call: TRBV21-1
d_call: .
cdr3_aa: CASSKVAGGLPQYF
cdr3_nt: TGTGCCAGCAGCAAAGTTGCGGGGGGGCTGCCGCAGTATTTT

clone_size: .
j_call: TRBJ2-7
v_call: TRBV11-2
d_call: .
cdr3_aa: CASSPFGTGAYEQYF
cdr3_nt: TGTGCCAGCAGCCCATTTGGGACTGGCGCCTACGAGCAGTACTTC

clone_size: .
j_call: TRBJ1-1
v_call: TRBV30
d_call: TRBD1
cdr3_aa: CAWSVWDRDYTEAFF
cdr3_nt: TGTGCCTGGAGTGTATGGGACAGGGATTACACTGAAGCTTTCTTT

clone_size: .
j_call: TRBJ1-2
v_call: TRBV28
d_call: TRBD1
cdr3_aa: CASSLGRGDYGYTF
cdr3_nt: TGTGCCAGCAGTTTAGGCAGGGGGGACTATGGCTACACCTTC

clone_size: .
j_call: TRBJ2-1
v_call: TRBV4-1
d_call: .
cdr3_aa: CASSQGPGGYNEQFF
cdr3_nt: TGCGCCAGCAGCCAAGGTCCCGGGGGCTACAATGAGCAGTTCTTC

clone_size: few
j_call: TRBJ2-7
v_call: TRBV7-2
d_call: TRBD1
cdr3_aa: CASSVGQDAYEQYF
cdr3_nt: TGTGCCAGCAGCGTGGGACAGGATGCCTACGAGCAGTACTTC

clone_size: .
j_call: TRBJ1-2
v_call: TRBV9
d_call: .
cdr3_aa: CASSVVPGSGPYGYTF
cdr3_nt: TGTGCCAGCAGCGTAGTCCCTGGCAGTGGGCCCTATGGCTACACCTTC

clone_size: .
j_call: TRBJ1-2
v_call: TRBV6-1
d_call: .
cdr3_aa: CASSEAYGQGRPYGYTF
cdr3_nt: TGTGCCAGCAGTGAAGCGTATGGGCAGGGGCGGCCCTATGGCTACACCTTC

clone_size: .
j_call: TRBJ1-1
v_call: TRBV5-8
d_call: TRBD1
cdr3_aa: CASSETGGPTMNTEAFF
cdr3_nt: TGTGCCAGCAGCGAGACAGGGGGCCCTACCATGAACACTGAAGCTTTCTTT

clone_size: .
j_call: TRBJ2-6
v_call: TRBV4-3
d_call: .
cdr3_aa: CASSQDWSSGANVLTF
cdr3_nt: TGCGCCAGCAGCCAAGACTGGAGCTCTGGGGCCAACGTCCTGACTTTC

clone_size: .
j_call: TRBJ1-5
v_call: TRBV19
d_call: TRBD1
cdr3_aa: CASSLRDRVSGPQHF
cdr3_nt: TGTGCCAGTAGTCTCCGGGACAGGGTCTCGGGGCCCCAGCATTTT

clone_size: .
j_call: TRBJ1-5
v_call: TRBV5-1
d_call: TRBD1
cdr3_aa: CASSHGTGRGNQPQHF
cdr3_nt: TGCGCCAGCAGCCATGGGACAGGCCGAGGCAATCAGCCCCAGCATTTT

clone_size: .
j_call: TRBJ1-2
v_call: TRBV9
d_call: .
cdr3_aa: CASSTAGGEGYTF
cdr3_nt: TGTGCCAGCAGTACAGCCGGGGGGGAAGGCTACACCTTC

clone_size: .
j_call: TRBJ2-4
v_call: TRBV5-8
d_call: .
cdr3_aa: CASSSGDLAKNIQYF
cdr3_nt: TGTGCCAGCAGCTCTGGGGACTTAGCCAAAAACATTCAGTACTTC

clone_size: .
j_call: TRBJ2-1
v_call: TRBV4-1
d_call: .
cdr3_aa: CASSQEGGPPSSYNEQFF
cdr3_nt: TGCGCCAGCAGCCAAGAAGGCGGCCCCCCGAGCTCCTACAATGAGCAGTTCTTC

clone_size: .
j_call: TRBJ1-2
v_call: TRBV28
d_call: TRBD1
cdr3_aa: CASSLGTAGQASGGYTF
cdr3_nt: TGTGCCAGCAGTTTAGGAACCGCGGGACAGGCTTCCGGCGGCTACACCTTC

clone_size: few
j_call: TRBJ2-1
v_call: TRBV11-3
d_call: .
cdr3_aa: CASSLDRGGPFNEQFF
cdr3_nt: TGTGCCAGCAGCTTAGATAGGGGGGGCCCTTTCAATGAGCAGTTCTTC

clone_size: few
j_call: TRBJ1-3
v_call: TRBV5-4
d_call: TRBD1
cdr3_aa: CASSIGQGVRNTIYF
cdr3_nt: TGTGCCAGCAGCATCGGACAGGGGGTTAGAAACACCATATATTTT

clone_size: .
j_call: TRBJ2-7
v_call: TRBV5-4
d_call: .
cdr3_aa: CASSLLTGPYEQYF
cdr3_nt: TGTGCCAGCAGCTTGTTGACAGGCCCCTACGAGCAGTACTTC

clone_size: .
j_call: TRBJ2-2
v_call: TRBV19
d_call: .
cdr3_aa: CASSIEIGGPGELFF
cdr3_nt: TGTGCCAGTAGTATAGAGATTGGGGGCCCCGGGGAGCTGTTTTTT

clone_size: .
j_call: TRBJ1-5
v_call: TRBV6-5
d_call: TRBD1
cdr3_aa: CASSSPGQGGYQPQHF
cdr3_nt: TGTGCCAGCAGTTCCCCGGGACAGGGAGGATATCAGCCCCAGCATTTT

clone_size: few
j_call: TRBJ2-4
v_call: TRBV30
d_call: TRBD1
cdr3_aa: CAWSVWTGEKNIQYF
cdr3_nt: TGTGCCTGGAGTGTCTGGACAGGGGAGAAAAACATTCAGTACTTC

clone_size: .
j_call: TRBJ2-6
v_call: TRBV19
d_call: .
cdr3_aa: CASSQRAGANVLTF
cdr3_nt: TGTGCCAGTAGTCAGCGGGCTGGGGCCAACGTCCTGACTTTC

clone_size: .
j_call: TRBJ2-5
v_call: TRBV13
d_call: .
cdr3_aa: CASSLGQFQETQYF
cdr3_nt: TGTGCCAGCAGCTTAGGACAGTTCCAAGAGACCCAGTACTTC

clone_size: .
j_call: TRBJ1-1
v_call: TRBV4-1
d_call: .
cdr3_aa: CASSQAQGGGTEAFF
cdr3_nt: TGCGCCAGCAGCCAAGCCCAGGGCGGGGGGACTGAAGCTTTCTTT

clone_size: .
j_call: TRBJ2-3
v_call: TRBV4-1
d_call: .
cdr3_aa: CASSLPGLSTDTQYF
cdr3_nt: TGCGCCAGCAGTTTACCGGGACTTTCCACAGATACGCAGTATTTT

clone_size: once
j_call: TRBJ1-4
v_call: TRBV7-2
d_call: .
cdr3_aa: CASSWGLGGSREKLFF
cdr3_nt: TGTGCCAGCAGCTGGGGTTTGGGAGGGTCGCGTGAAAAACTGTTTTTT

clone_size: once
j_call: TRBJ2-4
v_call: TRBV7-8
d_call: .
cdr3_aa: CASSLQGNIQYF
cdr3_nt: TGTGCCAGCAGCTTACAGGGAAACATTCAGTACTTC

clone_size: .
j_call: TRBJ1-1
v_call: TRBV6-1
d_call: .
cdr3_aa: CASRVGGGNTEAFF
cdr3_nt: TGTGCCAGCAGAGTTGGGGGGGGGAACACTGAAGCTTTCTTT

clone_size: few
j_call: TRBJ2-1
v_call: TRBV11-2
d_call: .
cdr3_aa: CASSTLTGIPFSNEQFF
cdr3_nt: TGTGCCAGCAGCACTTTAACAGGGATTCCGTTTAGCAATGAGCAGTTCTTC

clone_size: .
j_call: TRBJ2-7
v_call: TRBV4-1
d_call: .
cdr3_aa: CASSQDPRGKGYF
cdr3_nt: TGCGCCAGCAGCCAAGACCCCAGGGGAAAGGGGTACTTC